The clone carrying this T cell receptor beta chain was seen repeatedly, ten times or more. Its antigen is not known. This sample stems from a study of CD8 T cells in ankylosing spondylitis. Study results and caveats: Significant enrichment of disease-linked clones was reported in matched ankylosing spondylitis synovial fluid.

As the method for making TCR beta libraries, quantitative 5'-RACE with molecular barcodes was used. Each CDR3 protein gets one entry after TCRdb re-called the 5' RACE reads with MiXCR. Of 31,000 or so distinct CDR3 sequences listed, around 30% are singletons. CDR1 is SEHNR and CDR2 is FQNEAQ in the germline V gene (reference sequence). Trimming cost V 2 bases and J 7 bases, with 3 bases left between them. This CDR3 spans 11 amino acids. The TCR was taken from a male donor with ankylosing spondylitis. The source material was synovial fluid, either unsorted or a sorted T cell fraction (not recorded which). The chain recombines TRBV7-9 with TRBJ2-1; D gene uncertain. The DNA for the CDR3 is TGTGCCAGCAGCTTAAGTAATGAGCAGTTCTTC. Protein: CASSLSNEQFF.